The 32 T cell receptor beta chains below were found in one sample sequenced in a study of shared clonotypes between healthy human individuals. Positive CCR7 selection of CD45RO-negative cells yielded the naive CD8 cells, and terminally differentiated effector memory CD45RA+ cells were excluded. The table came from immunoSEQ multiplex PCR; TCRdb's copy has only in-frame clones and leaves some out. The repertoire includes 2 million to 2.5 million clones, just under 95% of them detected once, and about 1.1% sits in the top ten. The sample was naive CD8+ T cells sorted from blood. These receptors originate from a man aged 18 to 29 in good health.

This clone has only one observation. The chain carries TRBV30 and TRBJ1-3; 11 bases align to TRBD1. The CDR3 extends over 16 amino acids. Losses at the gene ends were 0 bases for V and 4 bases for J; bases not matched to a gene: 5. Germline loops: CDR1 GTSNPN, CDR2 SVGIG (reference sequence). The CDR3 loop is CAWSVGTGGTGNTIYF. CDR3 nucleotides: TGTGCCTGGAGTGTAGGGACAGGGGGGACAGGAAACACCATATATTTT.

The chain recombines TRBV7-2 with TRBJ2-3; no reliable D call. Trimming cost V 5 bases and J 4 bases, with 10 bases left between them. CDR1 and CDR2 from the germline V gene are SGHTA and FQGNSA. This CDR3 has 13 amino acids. CDR3 in amino acids: CASSRSWSDTQYF. DNA of the CDR3: TGTGCCAGCAGCCGTTCCTGGTCAGATACGCAGTATTTT. The full variable domain, rest sourced from reference TRBV7-2 and TRBJ2-3, is GAGVSQSPSNKVTEKGKDVELRCDPISGHTALYWYRQSLGQGLEFLIYFQGNSAPDKSGLPSDRFSAERTGGSVSTLTIQRTQQEDSAVYLCASSRSWSDTQYFGPGTRLTVL.

In nucleotides, the CDR3 is TGTGCCAGCAGTCGACAGGCAGGCAATCAGCCCCAGCATTTT. Its protein is CASSRQAGNQPQHF. The chain joins TRBV27 to TRBJ1-5; tentative D call: TRBD1 (6 bases). CDR3 length: 14 residues. CDR1 MNHEY and CDR2 SMNVEV come from the germline V gene (reference sequence). V lost 5 bases, J lost 2 bases, and 10 bases lay in between.

Of note for this clone: This sample also contains other DNA sequences that code for the same CDR3. This rearrangement joins TRBV7-9 to TRBJ1-5; TRBD1 is a possible D gene (5 bases). Between the trimmed V and J ends, which lost 1 base and 0 bases, there was a span of 13 bases. Germline V CDR1 and CDR2: SEHNR, FQNEAQ (reference sequence). CDR3 length: 17 amino acids. Here the CDR3 DNA reads TGTGCCAGCAGCTTAGTCGGGGGTCCTTATAGCAATCAGCCCCAGCATTTT. Its protein is CASSLVGGPYSNQPQHF.

The chain employs TRBV11-2 and TRBJ2-2; 7 bases are shared with TRBD1. Trimming took 1 base from V and 5 from J; bases not matched to a gene: 4. Per the germline V gene, CDR1 is SGHAT and CDR2 is FQNNGV. There are 15 residues in the CDR3. Written as DNA, the CDR3 is TGTGCCAGCAGCTTAGTAAGGGGGCCTACCGGGGAGCTGTTTTTT. This codes for CASSLVRGPTGELFF. Full variable domain (remainder filled in from reference TRBV11-2 and TRBJ2-2): EAGVAQSPRYKIIEKRQSVAFWCNPISGHATLYWYQQILGQGPKLLIQFQNNGVVDDSQLPKDRFSAERLKGVDSTLKIQPAKLEDSAVYLCASSLVRGPTGELFFGEGSRLTVL.

This clone was detected only once. The rearrangement joins TRBV2 to TRBJ2-7; TRBD2 might be the D (6 bases). The CDR3 extends over 15 amino acids. From germline, CDR1 is SNHLY and CDR2 FYNNEI. V lost 1 base, J lost 2 bases, and 12 bases lay in between. CDR3 in amino acids: CASSEEPGLPYEQYF. CDR3 nucleotide sequence: TGTGCCAGCAGTGAAGAGCCGGGACTCCCCTACGAGCAGTACTTC.

This sequence joins TRBV9 and TRBJ1-3; D not certain. CDR1 is SGDLS and CDR2 is YYNGEE in the germline V gene. The CDR3 totals 16 residues. Trimming shortened V by 0 bases and J by 4 bases, and 14 bases separated the two germline ends. The CDR3 coding sequence is TGTGCCAGCAGCGTAGCTGGCGGGAAAGTCGGAAACACCATATATTTT. Encoded protein: CASSVAGGKVGNTIYF.

As to this clone: The junction shows a germline mismatch at one end, possibly a read error. The chain links TRBV27 to TRBJ1-2; 8 bases are shared with TRBD1. Germline V gene lookup returns CDR1 MNHEY and CDR2 SMNVEV (reference sequence). The CDR3 totals 14 residues. Here the CDR3 reads CATRPGGAFYGHTF. For the CDR3, the DNA is TGTGCCACCCGGCCAGGGGGCGCATTCTATGGCCACACCTTC.

On this clone itself: Other nucleotide sequences in the sample specify the same CDR3. CDR3 in DNA: TGCGCCAGCAGCCAAGATGAGGGCATGAACACTGAAGCTTTCTTT. Translation: CASSQDEGMNTEAFF. The chain uses TRBV4-3 and TRBJ1-1; D is undetermined. V gave up 0 bases and J gave up 0 bases, with 8 bases separating them. The CDR3 sequence is 15 residues long. CDR1 and CDR2 from the germline V gene are LGHNA and YSLEER.

This sequence joins TRBV4-1 and TRBJ2-1; the match to TRBD1 covers 10 bases. Trimming removed 7 bases from V and 8 bases from J; junction bases left unmatched: 2. The germline gives CDR1 MGHRA, CDR2 YSYEKL. CDR3 length: 12 amino acids. CDR3 bases: TGCGCCAGCACGGGACAGGGGTATGAGCAGTTCTTC. Translation: CASTGQGYEQFF.

This clone occurred once. The chain uses TRBV10-1 and TRBJ2-2; tentative D call: TRBD1 (6 bases). Germline V CDR1 and CDR2: WNHNN, SYGVQD (reference sequence). Trimming took off 3 bases at V and 6 bases at J, with 17 bases between the two ends. The CDR3 runs 16 residues. The CDR3 bases are TGCGCCAGCAGTGAAGAAGGGGGAGAGTCAGCCGGGGAGCTGTTTTTT. Translated, it gives CASSEEGGESAGELFF.

The chain combines TRBV6-1 with TRBJ2-3; 11 bases are a match to TRBD2. CDR3 size: 16 residues. CDR1 and CDR2 from the germline V gene are MNHNS and SASEGT. V lost 1 base and J lost 5; bases outside the gene matches: 5. The CDR3 reads CASSEERTSGLDTQYF. DNA of the CDR3: TGTGCCAGCAGTGAAGAACGGACTAGCGGGCTAGATACGCAGTATTTT.

This chain uses TRBV2 with TRBJ2-7; possible D gene TRBD2, 6 bases. There are 16 residues in the CDR3. Germline V gene sequence: CDR1 SNHLY, CDR2 FYNNEI. Trimming took off 2 bases at V and 1 base at J, with 15 bases between the two ends. Here the CDR3 DNA reads TGTGCCAGCAGTGAACCCCCTACTGGGACTTCCTACGAGCAGTACTTC. Residues: CASSEPPTGTSYEQYF.

The chain joins TRBV5-8 to TRBJ2-7, with 7 bases identical to TRBD2. The CDR3 consists of 15 residues. Germline CDR1 SGHTS, CDR2 YDEGEE. J gave up 3 bases and V 1 base, and 7 bases lay outside the gene matches. CDR3 DNA: TGTGCCAGCAGCTTGCCATGGGCTAGCGGCTACGAGCAGTACTTC. Its protein is CASSLPWASGYEQYF.

This clone was seen just once. V usage is TRBV29-1 and J usage is TRBJ2-7, with D perhaps TRBD1 (6 bases). The CDR3 totals 14 residues. With 1 base removed from V and 2 bases from J, the gap between germline ends came to 12 bases. CDR1 SQVTM and CDR2 ANQGSEA come from the germline V gene. DNA for the CDR3: TGCAGCGTTGAAGCGGCAGGGGTTCCCTACGAGCAGTACTTC. Translation: CSVEAAGVPYEQYF.

Regarding this clone: The same CDR3 arises from other DNA sequences in this sample as well. The rearrangement uses TRBV6-5 and TRBJ1-2; TRBD1 aligns across 8 bases. The CDR3 is made up of 12 amino acids. After removal of 2 bases from V and 7 bases from J, the junction contained 0 bases not matched to a gene. CDR1 and CDR2 from the germline V gene are MNHEY and SVGAGI. The CDR3 is CASSYGQGGYTF. CDR3 bases: TGTGCCAGCAGTTACGGACAGGGTGGCTACACCTTC.

The chain carries TRBV6-4 and TRBJ2-1, with 9 bases matching TRBD1. V shed 5 bases, J shed 10 bases, and the junction held 15 bases outside the gene matches. The CDR3 runs to 16 residues. Germline CDR1 and CDR2: MRHNA and SNTAGT. In DNA form, the CDR3 reads TGTGCCAGCAGTTACACCGGGACAGGGACCCTTAGAGAGCAGTTCTTC. Translated: CASSYTGTGTLREQFF.

The gene calls are TRBV11-2 and TRBJ2-2; the match to TRBD1 covers 8 bases. CDR1 SGHAT and CDR2 FQNNGV come from the germline V gene. Trimming removed 3 bases from V and 6 bases from J; junction bases left unmatched: 9. This CDR3 comprises 16 residues. The CDR3 sequence is CASSFTGQGISGELFF. Here the CDR3 DNA reads TGTGCCAGCAGCTTTACAGGACAGGGTATCTCCGGGGAGCTGTTTTTT.

J is TRBJ2-7 and V is TRBV6-1, with D maybe TRBD1 (5 bases). Germline V gene sequence: CDR1 MNHNS, CDR2 SASEGT. The CDR3 length is 16 residues. Trimming cost V 2 bases and J 0 bases, with 14 bases left between them. In nucleotides, the CDR3 is TGTGCCAGCAGTGAAAGTCGGAGAGACAGCTCCTACGAGCAGTACTTC. This gives the protein CASSESRRDSSYEQYF.

On this clone: This may stem from a read error, because a much larger clone lies one nucleotide away. This sample includes further DNA sequences coding for the same CDR3. This chain connects TRBV27 to TRBJ1-2; D is unclear. CDR3 size: 12 residues. V was clipped by 6 bases and J by 4 bases, with 9 bases between them. Germline V gives CDR1 MNHEY, CDR2 SMNVEV (reference sequence). The CDR3 spells CASSPDGYGYTF. The CDR3 DNA sequence: TGTGCCAGCAGCCCGGACGGCTATGGCTACACCTTC.

This clone was detected only once. The chain joins TRBV5-6 to TRBJ1-1; 7 bases align to TRBD1. The CDR3 contains 15 residues. Trimming at V came to 2 bases and at J to 0 bases, leaving 4 bases not matched to a gene. Per germline, CDR1 SGHDT and CDR2 YYEEEE. CDR3 loop: CASSFGTEMNTEAFF. CDR3 bases: TGTGCCAGCAGCTTTGGGACAGAGATGAACACTGAAGCTTTCTTT. Drawing the rest from reference TRBV5-6 and TRBJ1-1, the complete variable domain is DAGVTQSPTHLIKTRGQQVTLRCSPKSGHDTVSWYQQALGQGPQFIFQYYEEEERQRGNFPDRFSGHQFPNYSSELNVNALLLGDSALYLCASSFGTEMNTEAFFGQGTRLTVV.

The chain has TRBV4-1 and TRBJ2-7, with a possible D match to TRBD1 (6 bases). In germline, CDR1 is MGHRA, CDR2 YSYEKL. The CDR3 sequence is 14 residues long. The ends were cut back, 5 bases at V and 3 bases at J, with 14 bases in the middle. The DNA for the CDR3 is TGCGCCAGCAGCAACCGGGACACGGACTACGAGCAGTACTTC. This encodes CASSNRDTDYEQYF.

On this clone: The same CDR3 can be traced to other DNA sequences in this sample. This CDR3 reads CASSFSGSTDTQYF. The CDR3 DNA reads as TGTGCCAGCAGTTTTTCGGGAAGCACAGATACGCAGTATTTT. The chain links TRBV28 to TRBJ2-3; weak D call: TRBD2 (5 bases). V was pared by 3 bases and J by 0 bases, with 7 bases between. The CDR3 is 14 residues long. Per the germline V gene, CDR1 is MDHEN and CDR2 is SYDVKM. Looking up the rest from reference TRBV28 and TRBJ2-3 gives the full variable domain: DVKVTQSSRYLVKRTGEKVFLECVQDMDHENMFWYRQDPGLGLRLIYFSYDVKMKEKGDIPEGYSVSREKKERFSLILESASTNQTSMYLCASSFSGSTDTQYFGPGTRLTVL.

This sequence joins TRBV2 and TRBJ2-2; 8 bases are shared with TRBD2. Losses at the gene ends were 5 bases for V and 2 bases for J; bases not matched to a gene: 10. This CDR3 region has 17 residues. The germline V gene has CDR1 SNHLY and CDR2 FYNNEI. CDR3 nucleotides: TGTGCCAGCAGTAGAGACCAACTAGCGGAAAACACCGGGGAGCTGTTTTTT. Amino acids: CASSRDQLAENTGELFF.

The V call is TRBV11-2, the J call TRBJ2-5; 8 bases agree with TRBD2. Trimming cost V 3 bases and J 5 bases; bases outside gene matches: 17. The CDR3 consists of 18 residues. Germline V gives CDR1 SGHAT, CDR2 FQNNGV. The CDR3 spells CASSFGVVGAGVGETQYF. For the CDR3, the DNA is TGTGCCAGCAGCTTTGGGGTCGTGGGAGCGGGAGTCGGGGAGACCCAGTACTTC.

The V call is TRBV11-3, the J call TRBJ2-7; 7 nucleotides line up with TRBD1. Germline CDR1 SGHNT, CDR2 YENEEA. The CDR3 contains 13 residues. Trimming cost V 4 bases and J 2 bases; bases outside gene matches: 2. The CDR3 DNA reads TGTGCCAGCAGCTCGACAGGGACCTACGAGCAGTACTTC. Translating gives CASSSTGTYEQYF.

The rearrangement links TRBV6-1 to TRBJ2-5; no clear D. This CDR3 has 15 residues. Trimming shortened V by 3 bases and J by 4 bases, and 15 bases separated the two germline ends. Germline-derived CDR1 and CDR2 are MNHNS and SASEGT. CDR3 in amino acids: CASSEEVDSTETQYF. CDR3 coding DNA: TGTGCCAGCAGTGAGGAAGTAGACTCCACAGAGACCCAGTACTTC.

The chain couples TRBV4-2 to TRBJ2-6, with 11 bases fitting TRBD1. This CDR3 is built from 22 residues. V lost 4 bases and J lost 4; bases outside the gene matches: 21. Germline CDR1 is LGHNA and CDR2 is YNFKEQ. CDR3 in DNA: TGTGCCAGCAGCCGAGGACAGGGGGCAACTCTGGGGCCAACGCCCGGGGCCAACGTCCTGACTTTC. Its translation is CASSRGQGATLGPTPGANVLTF.

The chain's CDR3 is CASGLKNTEAFF. CDR3 in DNA: TGCGCCAGCGGACTTAAGAACACTGAAGCTTTCTTT. This chain connects TRBV4-1 to TRBJ1-1; D is undetermined. Germline CDR1 reads MGHRA; CDR2 reads YSYEKL. This CDR3 spans 12 amino acids. With 8 bases removed from V and 1 base from J, the gap between germline ends came to 8 bases.

This CDR3 reads CASSWEGSPLHF. The CDR3 DNA sequence: TGTGCCAGCAGCTGGGAGGGTTCACCCCTCCACTTT. The genes are TRBV5-6 and TRBJ1-6; no clear D gene. V was cut by 3 bases and J by 9 bases, with 7 bases left in between. This CDR3 has 12 amino acids. Per the germline V gene, CDR1 is SGHDT and CDR2 is YYEEEE.

The rearrangement links TRBV6-5 to TRBJ2-7, with TRBD1 identical over 7 bases. The CDR3 runs 14 residues. The germline V gene encodes CDR1 MNHEY and CDR2 SVGAGI. Trimming cost V 5 bases and J 3 bases; bases outside gene matches: 7. CDR3: CASSKKGQNYEQYF. The CDR3 coding sequence is TGTGCCAGCAGTAAAAAGGGACAGAACTACGAGCAGTACTTC.

This clone was detected only once. This chain links TRBV7-6 with TRBJ1-3; 10 nucleotides align to TRBD1. Germline V gene lookup returns CDR1 SGHVS and CDR2 FNYEAQ. V trimming: 0 bases; J trimming: 0 bases; junction bases outside the gene matches: 8. This CDR3 has 19 amino acids. The CDR3, as DNA: TGTGCCAGCAGCTTAGCGCTGGGACAGGGGCTCTCCTCTGGAAACACCATATATTTT. Amino acids: CASSLALGQGLSSGNTIYF.